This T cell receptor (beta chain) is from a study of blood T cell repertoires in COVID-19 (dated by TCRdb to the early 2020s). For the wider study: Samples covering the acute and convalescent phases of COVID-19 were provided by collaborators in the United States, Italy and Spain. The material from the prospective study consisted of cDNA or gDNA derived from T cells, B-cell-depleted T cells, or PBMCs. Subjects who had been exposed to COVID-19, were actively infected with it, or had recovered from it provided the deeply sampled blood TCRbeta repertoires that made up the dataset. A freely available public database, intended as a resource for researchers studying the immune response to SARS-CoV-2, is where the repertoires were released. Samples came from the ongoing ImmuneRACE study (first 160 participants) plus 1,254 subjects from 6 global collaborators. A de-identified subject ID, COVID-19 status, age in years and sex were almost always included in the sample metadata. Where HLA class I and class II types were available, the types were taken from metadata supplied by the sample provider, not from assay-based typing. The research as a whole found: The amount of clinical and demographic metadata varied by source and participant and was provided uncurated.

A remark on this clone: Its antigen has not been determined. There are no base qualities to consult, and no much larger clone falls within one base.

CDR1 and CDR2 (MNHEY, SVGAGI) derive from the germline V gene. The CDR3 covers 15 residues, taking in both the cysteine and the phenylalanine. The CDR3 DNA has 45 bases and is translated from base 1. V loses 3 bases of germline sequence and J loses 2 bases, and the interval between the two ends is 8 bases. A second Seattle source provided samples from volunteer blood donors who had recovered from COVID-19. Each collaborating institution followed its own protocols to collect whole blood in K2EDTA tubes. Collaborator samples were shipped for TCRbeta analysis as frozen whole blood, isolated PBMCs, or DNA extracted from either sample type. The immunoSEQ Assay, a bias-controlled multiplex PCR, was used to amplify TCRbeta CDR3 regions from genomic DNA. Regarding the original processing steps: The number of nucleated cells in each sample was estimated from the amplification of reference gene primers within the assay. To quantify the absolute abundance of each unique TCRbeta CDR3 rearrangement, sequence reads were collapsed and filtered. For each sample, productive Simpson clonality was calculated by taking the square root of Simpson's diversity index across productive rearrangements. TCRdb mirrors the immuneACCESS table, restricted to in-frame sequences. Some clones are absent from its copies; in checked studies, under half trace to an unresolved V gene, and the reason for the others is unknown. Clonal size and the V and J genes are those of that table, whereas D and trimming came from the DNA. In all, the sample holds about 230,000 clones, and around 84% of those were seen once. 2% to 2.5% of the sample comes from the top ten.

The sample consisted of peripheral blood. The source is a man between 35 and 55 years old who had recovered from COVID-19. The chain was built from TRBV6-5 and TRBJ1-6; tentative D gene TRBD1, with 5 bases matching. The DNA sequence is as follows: TGTGCCAGCAGTTATGGGGCAGCCTATAATTCACCCCTCCACTTT. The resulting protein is CASSYGAAYNSPLHF.